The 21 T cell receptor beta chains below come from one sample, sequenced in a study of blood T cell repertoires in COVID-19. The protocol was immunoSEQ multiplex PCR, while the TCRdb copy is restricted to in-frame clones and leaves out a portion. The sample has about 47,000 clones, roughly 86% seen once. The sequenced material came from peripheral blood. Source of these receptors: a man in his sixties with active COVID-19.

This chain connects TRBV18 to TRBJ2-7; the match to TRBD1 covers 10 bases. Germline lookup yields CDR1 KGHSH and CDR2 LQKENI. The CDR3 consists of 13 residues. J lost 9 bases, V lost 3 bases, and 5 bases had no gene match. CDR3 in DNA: TGTGCCAGCTCACCGGGACAGGGGCAAGCGCAGTACTTC. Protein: CASSPGQGQAQYF.

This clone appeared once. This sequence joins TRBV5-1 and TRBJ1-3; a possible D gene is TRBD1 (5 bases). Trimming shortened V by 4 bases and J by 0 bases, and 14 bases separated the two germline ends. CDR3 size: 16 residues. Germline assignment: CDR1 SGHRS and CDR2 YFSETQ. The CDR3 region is CASSHETGVSGNTIYF. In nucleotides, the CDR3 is TGCGCCAGCAGCCACGAAACAGGAGTCTCTGGAAACACCATATATTTT.

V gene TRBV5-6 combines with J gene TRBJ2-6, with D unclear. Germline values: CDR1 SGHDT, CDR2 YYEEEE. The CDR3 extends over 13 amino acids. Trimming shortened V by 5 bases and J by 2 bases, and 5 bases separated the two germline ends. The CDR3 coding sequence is TGTGCCAGCAGATTAACTGGGGCCAACGTCCTGACTTTC. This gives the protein CASRLTGANVLTF.

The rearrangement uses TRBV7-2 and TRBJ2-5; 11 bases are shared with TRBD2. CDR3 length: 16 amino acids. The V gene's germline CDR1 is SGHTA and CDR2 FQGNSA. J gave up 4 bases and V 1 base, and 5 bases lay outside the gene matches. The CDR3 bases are TGTGCCAGCAGCTTAGTTATAGCGGGGGGGACAGAGACCCAGTACTTC. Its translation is CASSLVIAGGTETQYF.

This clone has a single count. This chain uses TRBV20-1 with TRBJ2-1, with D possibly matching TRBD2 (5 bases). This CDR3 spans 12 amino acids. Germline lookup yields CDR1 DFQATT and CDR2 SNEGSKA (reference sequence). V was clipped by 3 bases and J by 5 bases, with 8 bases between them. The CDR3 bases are TGCAGTGCTAGTCAAGCGGACAATGAGCAGTTCTTC. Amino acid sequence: CSASQADNEQFF.

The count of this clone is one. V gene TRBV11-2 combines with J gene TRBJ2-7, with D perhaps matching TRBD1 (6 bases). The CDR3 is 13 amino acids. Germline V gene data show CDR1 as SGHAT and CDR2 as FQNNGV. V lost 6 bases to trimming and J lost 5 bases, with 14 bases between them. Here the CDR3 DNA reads TGTGCCAGCAGATCACAGGGAGCACACGAGCAGTACTTC. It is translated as CASRSQGAHEQYF.

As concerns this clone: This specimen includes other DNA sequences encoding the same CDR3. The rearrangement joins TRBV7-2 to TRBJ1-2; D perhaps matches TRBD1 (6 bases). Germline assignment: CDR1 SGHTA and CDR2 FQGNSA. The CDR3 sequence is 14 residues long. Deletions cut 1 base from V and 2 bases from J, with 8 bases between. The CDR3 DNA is TGTGCCAGCAGCTTAGGGCAGGGGAACTATGGCTACACCTTC. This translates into CASSLGQGNYGYTF.

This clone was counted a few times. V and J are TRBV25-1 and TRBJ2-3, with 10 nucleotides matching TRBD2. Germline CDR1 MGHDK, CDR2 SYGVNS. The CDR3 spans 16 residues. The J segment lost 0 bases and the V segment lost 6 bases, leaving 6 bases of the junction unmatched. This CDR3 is CASSSGLALSTDTQYF. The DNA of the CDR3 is TGTGCCAGCAGCTCGGGACTAGCGCTTAGCACAGATACGCAGTATTTT.

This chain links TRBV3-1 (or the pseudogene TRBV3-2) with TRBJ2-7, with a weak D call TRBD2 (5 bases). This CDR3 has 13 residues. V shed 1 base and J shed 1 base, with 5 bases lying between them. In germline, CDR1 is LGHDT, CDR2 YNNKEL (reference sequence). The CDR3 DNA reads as TGTGCCAGCAGCCAAGGGACTTCCTACGAGCAGTACTTC. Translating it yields CASSQGTSYEQYF.

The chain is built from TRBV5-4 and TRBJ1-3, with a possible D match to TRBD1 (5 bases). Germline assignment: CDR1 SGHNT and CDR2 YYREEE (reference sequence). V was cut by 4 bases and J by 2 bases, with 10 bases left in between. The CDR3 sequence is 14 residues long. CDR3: CASSRGGPGNTIYF. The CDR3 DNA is TGTGCCAGCAGCAGGGGCGGTCCTGGAAACACCATATATTTT.

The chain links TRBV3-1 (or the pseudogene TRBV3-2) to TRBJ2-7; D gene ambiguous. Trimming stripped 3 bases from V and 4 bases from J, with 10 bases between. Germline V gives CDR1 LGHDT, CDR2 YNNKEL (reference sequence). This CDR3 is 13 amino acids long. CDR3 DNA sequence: TGTGCCAGCAGCCAGCCCCCCAGGTACGAGCAGTACTTC. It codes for CASSQPPRYEQYF.

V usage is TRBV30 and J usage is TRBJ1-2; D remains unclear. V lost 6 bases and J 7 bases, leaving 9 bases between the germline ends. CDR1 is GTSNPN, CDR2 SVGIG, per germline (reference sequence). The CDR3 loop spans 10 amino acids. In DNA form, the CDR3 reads TGTGCCTGCCACACGGGTGGCTACACCTTC. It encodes CACHTGGYTF.

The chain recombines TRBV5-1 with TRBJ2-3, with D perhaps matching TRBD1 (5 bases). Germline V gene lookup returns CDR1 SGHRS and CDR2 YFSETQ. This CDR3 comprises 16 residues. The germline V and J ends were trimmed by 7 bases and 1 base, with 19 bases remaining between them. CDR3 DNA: TGCGCCAGCGGTAGGGGAAACCTTTCGGGCACAGATACGCAGTATTTT. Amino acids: CASGRGNLSGTDTQYF.

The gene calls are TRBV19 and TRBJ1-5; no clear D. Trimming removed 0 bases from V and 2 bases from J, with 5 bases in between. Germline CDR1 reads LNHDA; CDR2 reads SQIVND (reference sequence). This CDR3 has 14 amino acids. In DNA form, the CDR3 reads TGTGCCAGTAGTATAGATATAGGCAATCAGCCCCAGCATTTT. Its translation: CASSIDIGNQPQHF. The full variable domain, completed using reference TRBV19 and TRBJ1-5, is DGGITQSPKYLFRKEGQNVTLSCEQNLNHDAMYWYRQDPGQGLRLIYYSQIVNDFQKGDIAEGYSVSREKKESFPLTVTSAQKNPTAFYLCASSIDIGNQPQHFGDGTRLSIL.

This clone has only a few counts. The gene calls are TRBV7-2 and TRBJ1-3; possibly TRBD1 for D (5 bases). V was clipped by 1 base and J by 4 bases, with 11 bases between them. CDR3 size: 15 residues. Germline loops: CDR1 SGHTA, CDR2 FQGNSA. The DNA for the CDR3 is TGTGCCAGCAGCTTAGGCGGGGGTACAGGAAACACCATATATTTT. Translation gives CASSLGGGTGNTIYF.

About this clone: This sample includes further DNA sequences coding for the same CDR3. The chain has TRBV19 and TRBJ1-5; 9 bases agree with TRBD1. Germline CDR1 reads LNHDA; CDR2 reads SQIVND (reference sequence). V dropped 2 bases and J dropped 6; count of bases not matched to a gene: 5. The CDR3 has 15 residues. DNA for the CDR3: TGTGCCAGTAGTATAAAGGGACAGGGCGGTCAGCCCCAGCATTTT. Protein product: CASSIKGQGGQPQHF.

CDR3 protein: CASSLGVGANYGYTF. CDR3 DNA sequence: TGTGCCAGCAGCTTAGGTGTTGGAGCTAACTATGGCTACACCTTC. The rearrangement links TRBV7-3 to TRBJ1-2; D is unresolved. V lost 2 bases and J lost 0, with 10 bases in between. From germline, CDR1 is SGHTA and CDR2 FQGTGA. The CDR3 spans 15 residues. The complete variable domain, with remaining parts taken from reference TRBV7-3 and TRBJ1-2, reads GAGVSQTPSNKVTEKGKYVELRCDPISGHTALYWYRQSLGQGPEFLIYFQGTGAADDSGLPNDRFFAVRPEGSVSTLKIQRTERGDSAVYLCASSLGVGANYGYTFGSGTRLTVV.

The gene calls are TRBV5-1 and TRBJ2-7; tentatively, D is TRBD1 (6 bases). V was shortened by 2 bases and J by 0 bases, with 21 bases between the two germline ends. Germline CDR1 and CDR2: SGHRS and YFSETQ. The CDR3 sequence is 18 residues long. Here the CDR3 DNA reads TGCGCCAGCAGCTTAAGGCCCAGACTTCGGACAGACTCCTACGAGCAGTACTTC. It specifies CASSLRPRLRTDSYEQYF.

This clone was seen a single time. CDR3 amino acids: CASSQIRGLAGGSEQFF. The CDR3, as DNA: TGCGCCAGCAGCCAGATACGGGGACTAGCGGGGGGGAGTGAGCAGTTCTTC. The rearrangement links TRBV4-1 to TRBJ2-1; TRBD2 matches at 16 bases. Germline V gene data show CDR1 as MGHRA and CDR2 as YSYEKL. V trimming: 3 bases; J trimming: 9 bases; junction bases outside the gene matches: 8. This CDR3 has 17 amino acids.

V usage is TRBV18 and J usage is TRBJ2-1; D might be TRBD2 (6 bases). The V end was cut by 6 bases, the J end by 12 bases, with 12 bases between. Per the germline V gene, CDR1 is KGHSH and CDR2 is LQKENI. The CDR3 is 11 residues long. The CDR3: CASSPRDSQFF. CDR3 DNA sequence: TGTGCCAGCTCTCCCCGGGACTCGCAGTTCTTC. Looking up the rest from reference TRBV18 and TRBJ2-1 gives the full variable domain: NAGVMQNPRHLVRRRGQEARLRCSPMKGHSHVYWYRQLPEEGLKFMVYLQKENIIDESGMPKERFSAEFPKEGPSILRIQQVVRGDSAAYFCASSPRDSQFFGPGTRLTVL.

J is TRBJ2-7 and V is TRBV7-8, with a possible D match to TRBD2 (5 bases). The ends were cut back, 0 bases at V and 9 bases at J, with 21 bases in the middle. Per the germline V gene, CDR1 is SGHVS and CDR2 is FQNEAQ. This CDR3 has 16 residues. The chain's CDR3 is CASSLAPDSFPWGQYF. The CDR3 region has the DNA TGTGCCAGCAGCTTAGCGCCGGACTCTTTCCCCTGGGGGCAGTACTTC.